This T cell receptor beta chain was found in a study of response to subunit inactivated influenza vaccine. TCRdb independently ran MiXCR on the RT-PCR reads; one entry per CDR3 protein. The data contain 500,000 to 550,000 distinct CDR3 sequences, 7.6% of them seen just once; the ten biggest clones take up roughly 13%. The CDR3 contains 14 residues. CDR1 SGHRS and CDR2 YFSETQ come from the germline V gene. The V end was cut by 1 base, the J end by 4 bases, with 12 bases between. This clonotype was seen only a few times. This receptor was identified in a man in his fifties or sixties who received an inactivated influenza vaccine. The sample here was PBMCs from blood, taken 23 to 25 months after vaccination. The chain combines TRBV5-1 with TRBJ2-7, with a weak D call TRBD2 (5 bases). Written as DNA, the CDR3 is TGCGCCAGCAGCTTGAGGGAGAAGGGATACGAGCAGTACTTC. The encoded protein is CASSLREKGYEQYF.